These 29 T cell receptor beta chains were all obtained from the same sample, sequenced in a study of blood T cells in healthy people across ages. The authors ran a second PCR of roughly 6 to 11 cycles using a sample-barcoded 5' primer and a J-beta primer mix. TCRdb re-analysed the 5' RACE reads in MiXCR, keeping a single row per CDR3 protein. The sample consists of roughly 800,000 distinct CDR3 sequences, under 40% of them appearing once. Material: blood. All receptors come from a man younger than 35 in good health.

This clonotype was seen at least ten times. CDR3 residues: CASSLEGGSYEQYF. The CDR3 nucleotides read TGTGCCAGCAGCTTAGAAGGGGGATCCTACGAGCAGTACTTC. This chain uses TRBV7-9 with TRBJ2-7, with a weak D call TRBD1 (6 bases). In germline, CDR1 is SEHNR, CDR2 FQNEAQ (reference sequence). The V end lost 1 base, the J end lost 1 base, and 8 bases lay between the germline ends. CDR3 size: 14 residues.

The V and J genes are TRBV7-2 and TRBJ2-7; 9 bases line up with TRBD2. The CDR3 is made up of 13 amino acids. Germline V gives CDR1 SGHTA, CDR2 FQGNSA. Trimming cost V 2 bases and J 10 bases; bases outside gene matches: 6. Written as DNA, the CDR3 is TGTGCCAGCAGCTTAACGCGGGGGGGGGTCCAGTACTTC. Its protein product is CASSLTRGGVQYF.

This clonotype has just a few counts. The chain combines TRBV5-1 with TRBJ2-5; TRBD1 or TRBD2 may be the D gene (6 bases each). CDR1 is SGHRS, CDR2 YFSETQ, per germline. V was shortened by 3 bases and J by 11 bases, with 23 bases between the two germline ends. There are 15 residues in the CDR3. The CDR3 bases are TGCGCCAGCAGCTCCTGGGGGGCCGAAGGGACTGAGCAGTACTTC. As protein: CASSSWGAEGTEQYF.

This chain links TRBV20-1 with TRBJ2-4; TRBD2 agrees at 8 bases. After removal of 0 bases from V and 0 bases from J, the junction contained 4 bases not matched to a gene. Per germline, CDR1 DFQATT and CDR2 SNEGSKA (reference sequence). This CDR3 contains 16 residues. This chain's CDR3 is CSARDARGVAKNIQYF. For the CDR3, the DNA is TGCAGTGCTAGAGATGCGCGGGGGGTAGCCAAAAACATTCAGTACTTC.

The V gene is TRBV5-4, the J gene TRBJ2-7; 7 nucleotides align to TRBD1. V trimming: 4 bases; J trimming: 4 bases; junction bases outside the gene matches: 5. Germline V lookup: CDR1 SGHNT, CDR2 YYREEE (reference sequence). The CDR3 is 13 residues long. The CDR3 DNA reads as TGTGCCAGCAGCCGTAAGGGACAGTACGAGCAGTACTTC. It codes for CASSRKGQYEQYF.

This clonotype was observed a few times. The chain couples TRBV6-5 to TRBJ1-2; the match to TRBD1 covers 9 bases. V was pared by 6 bases and J by 3 bases, with 11 bases of the junction left unmatched. Germline V CDR1 and CDR2: MNHEY, SVGAGI. The CDR3 extends over 16 amino acids. In DNA form, the CDR3 reads TGTGCCAGCAGAAATGGACAGGGGACGTTGGACTATGGCTACACCTTC. It yields the protein CASRNGQGTLDYGYTF.

This clonotype was found a few times. CDR3 amino acids: CAISRDRGNQPQHF. The DNA of the CDR3 is TGTGCCATCAGCAGGGACAGGGGTAATCAGCCCCAGCATTTT. V is TRBV10-3 and J is TRBJ1-5; 10 bases align to TRBD1. The junction had 3 bases not matched to a gene; V was cut back by 6 bases and J by 4 bases. Germline CDR1 ENHRY, CDR2 SYGVKD. This CDR3 has 14 residues.

This clonotype occurred once. The genes are TRBV4-3 and TRBJ2-4; D gene unclear. Trimming left V 0 bases short and J 13 bases short, with 19 bases between. Germline V gene lookup returns CDR1 LGHNA and CDR2 YSLEER. The CDR3 spans 15 residues. CDR3 loop: CASSQDHQPYNEQYF. CDR3 coding DNA: TGCGCCAGCAGCCAAGACCACCAACCCTACAATGAGCAGTACTTC.

The sample holds a few counts of this clonotype. This may stem from a read error, because a much larger clone lies one nucleotide away. The chain links TRBV7-2 to TRBJ2-5, with TRBD2 matching over 7 bases. The ends lost 4 bases at V and 4 bases at J; junction bases unmatched: 9. The CDR3 sequence is 15 residues long. Germline-derived CDR1 and CDR2 are SGHTA and FQGNSA. CDR3 nucleotide sequence: TGTGCCAGCAGCTCTCCGACTAGCATGAGAGAGACCCAGTACTTC. Translation gives CASSSPTSMRETQYF.

This clonotype was recorded once. The V and J genes are TRBV9 and TRBJ2-3; D call uncertain. Trimming cost V 0 bases and J 1 base, with 15 bases left between them. The CDR3 length is 17 residues. Germline V lookup: CDR1 SGDLS, CDR2 YYNGEE. CDR3 loop: CASSVAGQGRRTDTQYF. The CDR3 region has the DNA TGTGCCAGCAGCGTAGCGGGCCAAGGCCGGCGCACAGATACGCAGTATTTT.

This clonotype was picked up many times. The chain combines TRBV4-3 with TRBJ1-4; maybe TRBD1 (6 bases). Per germline, CDR1 LGHNA and CDR2 YSLEER. There are 15 residues in the CDR3. Trimming shortened V by 2 bases and J by 6 bases, and 13 bases separated the two germline ends. The CDR3 DNA follows: TGCGCCAGCAGCCAACCAGGGGACATTTATGAAAAACTGTTTTTT. Protein: CASSQPGDIYEKLFF.

This clonotype was picked up many times. This chain joins TRBV7-2 and TRBJ2-5; the D is unclear. The CDR3 is 17 residues long. Between the trimmed V and J ends, which lost 1 base and 0 bases, there was a span of 15 bases. Germline V gives CDR1 SGHTA, CDR2 FQGNSA. The CDR3 sequence is CASSLGFKTEYQETQYF. For the CDR3, the DNA is TGTGCCAGCAGCTTAGGCTTTAAGACCGAGTACCAAGAGACCCAGTACTTC.

The rearrangement links TRBV9 to TRBJ1-1; a possible D gene is TRBD1 (5 bases). Germline V gene lookup returns CDR1 SGDLS and CDR2 YYNGEE. Between the trimmed V and J ends, which lost 3 bases and 2 bases, there was a span of 17 bases. This CDR3 contains 16 residues. The CDR3 protein is CASSAKERRGNTEAFF. Written as DNA, the CDR3 is TGTGCCAGCAGCGCCAAAGAGAGGAGGGGAAACACTGAAGCTTTCTTT.

Concerning this clonotype: A much larger clone differs from this one at a single base, so this may be a read error. This chain uses TRBV28 with TRBJ2-7; D not resolved. The ends were cut back, 7 bases at V and 0 bases at J, with 4 bases in the middle. CDR3 length: 11 residues. Per the germline V gene, CDR1 is MDHEN and CDR2 is SYDVKM. As DNA, the CDR3 is TGTGCCAGCATGAGCTCCTACGAGCAGTACTTC. Translating it yields CASMSSYEQYF. Full variable domain (remainder filled in from reference TRBV28 and TRBJ2-7): DVKVTQSSRYLVKRTGEKVFLECVQDMDHENMFWYRQDPGLGLRLIYFSYDVKMKEKGDIPEGYSVSREKKERFSLILESASTNQTSMYLCASMSSYEQYFGPGTRLTVT.

This clonotype was detected only a few times. In DNA form, the CDR3 reads TGTGCCAGCAGCCAGAGTTCCTCGTATACGCAGTATTTT. Protein product: CASSQSSSYTQYF. The chain carries TRBV14 and TRBJ2-3; D gene ambiguous. The germline V and J ends were trimmed by 3 bases and 7 bases, with 11 bases remaining between them. Germline assignment: CDR1 SGHDN and CDR2 FVKESK. The CDR3 loop spans 13 amino acids.

With respect to this clonotype: A read error may be the cause here, since a much bigger clone is one base away. The chain carries TRBV12-3 or TRBV12-4 and TRBJ1-2; D not resolved. Trimming removed 6 bases at V and 4 bases at J, with 15 bases between. This CDR3 has 14 residues. CDR3 residues: CASSSTSASYGYTF. The CDR3 nucleotides are TGTGCCAGCAGCTCCACTAGCGCCAGCTATGGCTACACCTTC.

A note on this clonotype: Since a much larger clone is just one base distant, this may be a read error. This rearrangement joins TRBV4-1 to TRBJ2-1, with 7 bases identical to TRBD2. Germline CDR1 MGHRA, CDR2 YSYEKL. Germline trimming cut 1 base from V and 10 bases from J; bases unmatched to any gene: 4. This CDR3 comprises 13 residues. DNA for the CDR3: TGCGCCAGCAGCCAAGTTGCGGGGGAGGAGCAGTTCTTC. It translates to CASSQVAGEEQFF.

This chain connects TRBV6-5 to TRBJ2-7; TRBD1 matches 11 bases. The length of the CDR3 is 16 residues. J lost 7 bases, V lost 0 bases, and 8 bases had no gene match. Germline V gene sequence: CDR1 MNHEY, CDR2 SVGAGI. CDR3 DNA sequence: TGTGCCAGCAGTTACTCTCGGACAGGGGGCTTGGGTGAGCAGTACTTC. Residues: CASSYSRTGGLGEQYF.

The genes are TRBV29-1 and TRBJ2-5; 7 positions agree with TRBD1. Germline values: CDR1 SQVTM, CDR2 ANQGSEA. Trimming at V came to 5 bases and at J to 1 base, leaving 7 bases not matched to a gene. This CDR3 is 14 amino acids long. Here the CDR3 DNA reads TGCAGCGTTAGACAGGGACAATTCCAAGAGACCCAGTACTTC. It is translated as CSVRQGQFQETQYF.

This clonotype has only a few counts. This sequence joins TRBV12-3 or TRBV12-4 and TRBJ1-6; unclear D gene. The CDR3 length is 15 residues. Trimming shortened V by 6 bases and J by 9 bases, and 18 bases separated the two germline ends. CDR3 coding DNA: TGTGCCAGCAGCTTGAACTCGGTGGGGATTTCACCCCTCCACTTT. It specifies CASSLNSVGISPLHF.

The chain has TRBV7-2 and TRBJ2-1; the match to TRBD2 covers 8 bases. Germline loops: CDR1 SGHTA, CDR2 FQGNSA. V lost 5 bases, J lost 0 bases, and 12 bases stayed unmatched. The CDR3 spans 18 residues. This CDR3 reads CASSPRGTSDSSYNEQFF. As DNA, the CDR3 is TGTGCCAGCAGCCCCCGGGGGACTAGTGACAGCTCCTACAATGAGCAGTTCTTC.

The rearrangement joins TRBV12-3 or TRBV12-4 to TRBJ2-2; 11 bases fit TRBD1. With V trimmed by 6 bases and J by 6 bases, 9 bases remained unmatched. The CDR3 extends over 16 amino acids. CDR3 nucleotide sequence: TGTGCCAGCAGGGCTTCCGGGACAGGGGGAGCCGGGGAGCTGTTTTTT. It specifies CASRASGTGGAGELFF.

The chain couples TRBV4-3 to TRBJ1-2; TRBD1 matches 8 bases. The CDR3 is made up of 14 amino acids. Germline lookup yields CDR1 LGHNA and CDR2 YSLEER. V dropped 4 bases and J dropped 8; count of bases not matched to a gene: 9. The CDR3 DNA reads as TGCGCCAGCAGCCTTTCAGGGGGCACGGGCGGCTACACCTTC. Amino acids: CASSLSGGTGGYTF.

This clonotype was counted only a few times. The chain links TRBV20-1 to TRBJ2-3; 9 nucleotides line up with TRBD1. The CDR3 consists of 16 residues. CDR1 DFQATT and CDR2 SNEGSKA come from the germline V gene (reference sequence). Germline trimming cut 1 base from V and 1 base from J; bases unmatched to any gene: 6. CDR3 DNA: TGCAGTGCTAGAGGTTGGGGACAGGGCCGCACAGATACGCAGTATTTT. Translation gives CSARGWGQGRTDTQYF.

The chain uses TRBV7-6 and TRBJ1-1; possible D gene TRBD1, 6 bases. V lost 2 bases and J lost 4, with 17 bases in between. Germline assignment: CDR1 SGHVS and CDR2 FNYEAQ. This CDR3 spans 16 amino acids. CDR3 nucleotides: TGTGCCAGCAGCTTACTATGGCCGACAGGTCCCACTGAAGCTTTCTTT. This encodes CASSLLWPTGPTEAFF.

This clonotype came up a few times. This chain links TRBV14 with TRBJ1-1; TRBD1 is a possible D gene (5 bases). Trimming left V 2 bases short and J 2 bases short, with 15 bases between. Germline V gene data show CDR1 as SGHDN and CDR2 as FVKESK. CDR3 length: 16 amino acids. Written as DNA, the CDR3 is TGTGCCAGCAGCCAAACACCGGGGCGAGGAAACACTGAAGCTTTCTTT. Translation: CASSQTPGRGNTEAFF.

Concerning this clonotype: Relative to the germline gene, one junction end is altered; a read error may explain this. DNA for the CDR3: TGCAGTGCGCAAGGGACACCCTCGGGCACAGATACGCGGTATTTT. Translation gives CSAQGTPSGTDTRYF. The V gene is TRBV20-1, the J gene TRBJ2-3, with a weak D call TRBD1 (6 bases). Germline loops: CDR1 DFQATT, CDR2 SNEGSKA (reference sequence). This CDR3 is built from 15 residues.

The chain links TRBV4-3 to TRBJ2-7; 8 positions match TRBD1. CDR1 is LGHNA and CDR2 is YSLEER in the germline V gene. The CDR3 runs 14 residues. The trim removed 4 bases at V and 2 bases at J, leaving 4 bases unmatched. The CDR3 nucleotides read TGCGCCAGCAGCCCGGGACAGGCCGCCTACGAGCAGTACTTC. This gives the protein CASSPGQAAYEQYF.

The chain links TRBV4-3 to TRBJ2-3; D not certain. Germline V gene lookup returns CDR1 LGHNA and CDR2 YSLEER. The V gene lost 0 bases and the J gene lost 0 bases, with 16 bases spanning the gap. This CDR3 region has 18 residues. In DNA, the CDR3 is TGCGCCAGCAGCCAAGACCTTTCCCCCGACCCGAGCACAGATACGCAGTATTTT. This codes for CASSQDLSPDPSTDTQYF.